This T cell receptor beta chain was sequenced in a study of T-cell reconstitution after alpha-beta-depleted transplantation in children. Findings and limits, study-wide: Surviving recipient T cells and thymic progenitors underlay high day-60 TCRbeta diversity in some patients.

Germline values: CDR1 MNHEY, CDR2 SVGAGI. Trimming shortened V by 0 bases and J by 5 bases, and 6 bases separated the two germline ends. The CDR3 extends over 13 amino acids. Points on this clonotype: Its target is not known.

This sample's TCRbeta library carried unique molecular identifier barcodes. MiXCR, applied by TCRdb to the PCR reads, yields one record per CDR3 protein. This sample yields roughly 490,000 distinct CDR3 sequences, of which roughly an eighth are seen a single time; approximately 14% belongs to the top ten. This clonotype was sampled from a female patient under 10 years old who had a stem cell transplant for aplastic anemia, so the T cells may come from the graft donor. The V call is TRBV6-5, the J call TRBJ2-3; D uncertain. The sequencing here drew on PBMCs, mostly from graft donor cells, taken 180 days after TCRalphabeta/CD19-depleted stem cell transplant. CDR3 nucleotides: TGTGCCAGCAGTTACTCGAGGCAAGATACGCAGTATTTT. Translating it yields CASSYSRQDTQYF.